The 9 T cell receptor beta chains below come from one sample, sequenced in a study of response to subunit inactivated influenza vaccine. TCRdb ran MiXCR on the RT-PCR reads and lists one entry per CDR3 protein. The repertoire has about 500,000 distinct CDR3 sequences, about 15% of them found once; the top ten carry over 2.5%. The sample was CD4+ T cells sorted from PBMCs, taken less than 30 months after vaccination. The receptor set was obtained from a man between 50 and 69 years old who received an inactivated influenza vaccine.

This clonotype was observed a handful of times. V usage is TRBV6-1 and J usage is TRBJ2-7; the D is unclear. The V end was cut by 0 bases, the J end by 6 bases, with 9 bases between. The CDR3 contains 13 residues. Germline CDR1 reads MNHNS; CDR2 reads SASEGT. In DNA form, the CDR3 reads TGTGCCAGCAGTGAAGCTGGAAGGCGCGAGCAGTACTTC. Its translation: CASSEAGRREQYF.

The chain is built from TRBV14 and TRBJ2-3; possibly TRBD1 for D (6 bases). V was pared by 1 base and J by 4 bases, with 18 bases between. Germline lookup yields CDR1 SGHDN and CDR2 FVKESK. This CDR3 contains 17 residues. The DNA of the CDR3 is TGTGCCAGCAGCCAAGTCCAGGGGCTGAGAGGGCCAGATACGCAGTATTTT. Protein sequence: CASSQVQGLRGPDTQYF.

J is TRBJ1-2 and V is TRBV12-5; 7 nucleotides align to TRBD1. The CDR3 loop spans 16 amino acids. Unmatched junction bases numbered 4, after V lost 0 bases and J lost 0 bases. Germline V gene lookup returns CDR1 LGHNT and CDR2 FRNRAP. The CDR3, as DNA: TGTGCTAGTGGTTTGGTCAGACAGGGATCTAACTATGGCTACACCTTC. Protein product: CASGLVRQGSNYGYTF.

The V and J genes are TRBV30 and TRBJ1-6, with 7 bases that match TRBD1. Germline values: CDR1 GTSNPN, CDR2 SVGIG (reference sequence). V was pared by 5 bases and J by 4 bases, with 5 bases of the junction left unmatched. The CDR3 consists of 14 residues. DNA for the CDR3: TGTGCCTGGTCCCAGGGACAGTATAATTCACCCCTCCACTTT. This sequence encodes CAWSQGQYNSPLHF.

This clonotype was seen a handful of times. This sequence joins TRBV12-3 or TRBV12-4 and TRBJ2-3, with TRBD2 matching over 11 bases. CDR3 length equals 16 residues. Trimming took 5 bases from V and 1 from J; bases not matched to a gene: 5. For the CDR3, the DNA is TGTGCCAGCAGTGCGGTACTAGCGGGGGGCACAGATACGCAGTATTTT. It encodes CASSAVLAGGTDTQYF.

At least ten counts were recorded for this clonotype. The V gene is TRBV12-3 or TRBV12-4, the J gene TRBJ2-3, with D perhaps matching TRBD2 (7 bases). The CDR3 has 14 amino acids. V was trimmed by 5 bases and J by 0 bases, leaving 9 bases between them. DNA for the CDR3: TGTGCCAGCAGTAGGGGGGGAAGCACAGATACGCAGTATTTT. Its protein is CASSRGGSTDTQYF.

The chain joins TRBV6-5 to TRBJ2-7, with D uncertain. The CDR3 totals 11 residues. The germline CDR1 and CDR2 sequences are MNHEY and SVGAGI. V shed 4 bases and J shed 6 bases, with 7 bases lying between them. CDR3 amino acids: CASSSGREQYF. The CDR3 DNA is TGTGCCAGCAGTTCCGGACGCGAGCAGTACTTC.

This clonotype was recorded a few times. The genes are TRBV12-3 or TRBV12-4 and TRBJ2-1, with D possibly being TRBD2 (6 bases). The CDR3 totals 12 residues. V was cut by 6 bases and J by 6 bases, with 9 bases left in between. CDR3 bases: TGTGCCAGCAGAAGGGACTTCAATGAGCAGTTCTTC. The encoded protein is CASRRDFNEQFF.

This clonotype has more than one count but fewer than ten. The chain employs TRBV9 and TRBJ2-5, with TRBD2 matching 7 bases. This CDR3 is 17 amino acids long. V gave up 3 bases and J gave up 4 bases; unmatched junction bases: 15. From germline, CDR1 is SGDLS and CDR2 YYNGEE. CDR3 sequence reads: CASSARGKAGIGETQYF. The CDR3 nucleotides are TGTGCCAGCAGCGCCCGAGGTAAAGCGGGAATCGGAGAGACCCAGTACTTC. Supplemented by reference TRBV9 and TRBJ2-5, the full variable domain reads DSGVTQTPKHLITATGQRVTLRCSPRSGDLSVYWYQQSLDQGLQFLIQYYNGEERAKGNILERFSAQQFPDLHSELNLSSLELGDSALYFCASSARGKAGIGETQYFGPGTRLLVL.